This T cell receptor beta chain appears in the sequencing data of a study of T cell responses to AZD1222 COVID-19 vaccine. As to this clone: Its antigen is undetermined.

V trimming: 4 bases; J trimming: 5 bases; junction bases outside the gene matches: 3. The germline gives CDR1 MNHEY, CDR2 SVGAGI. The CDR3 contains 15 residues. Study-wide points: Reportedly, nearly half of unique spike TCRs recognized epitopes outside B.1.351/B.1.1.7 mutations. Sampled repertoires all dated from after the peak T cell response.

Measured with immunoSEQ multiplex PCR; TCRdb has only the in-frame clones, and not every one. Of tens of thousands of clones in the sample, approximately 80% were seen once. This chain links TRBV6-5 with TRBJ2-5; 14 bases fit TRBD2. The material sequenced was peripheral blood, taken on day 0 of AZD1222 vaccination. The TCR comes from an adult in good health. CDR3 region: CASSLGLAGAETQYF. The CDR3 nucleotides are TGTGCCAGCAGTTTGGGACTAGCGGGAGCGGAGACCCAGTACTTC.